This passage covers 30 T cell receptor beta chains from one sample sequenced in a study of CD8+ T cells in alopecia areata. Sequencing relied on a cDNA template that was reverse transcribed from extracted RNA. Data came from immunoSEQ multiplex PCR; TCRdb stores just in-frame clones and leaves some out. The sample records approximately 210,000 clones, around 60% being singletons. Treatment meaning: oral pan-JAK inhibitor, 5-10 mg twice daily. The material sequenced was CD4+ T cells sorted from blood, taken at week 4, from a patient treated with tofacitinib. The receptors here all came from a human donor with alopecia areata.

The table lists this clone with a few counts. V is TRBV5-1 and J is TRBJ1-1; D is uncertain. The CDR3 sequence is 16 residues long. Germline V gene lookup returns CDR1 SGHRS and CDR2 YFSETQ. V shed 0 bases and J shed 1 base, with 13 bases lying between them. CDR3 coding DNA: TGCGCCAGCAGCTTGGGAGTTGTCCGACAGAACACTGAAGCTTTCTTT. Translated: CASSLGVVRQNTEAFF.

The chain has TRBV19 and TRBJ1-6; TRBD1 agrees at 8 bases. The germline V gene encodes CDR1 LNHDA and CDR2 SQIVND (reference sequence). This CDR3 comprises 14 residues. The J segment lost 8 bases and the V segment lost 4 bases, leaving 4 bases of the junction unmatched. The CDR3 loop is CASSRDRRDSPLHF. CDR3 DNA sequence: TGTGCCAGTAGTAGGGACAGGCGGGATTCACCCCTCCACTTT.

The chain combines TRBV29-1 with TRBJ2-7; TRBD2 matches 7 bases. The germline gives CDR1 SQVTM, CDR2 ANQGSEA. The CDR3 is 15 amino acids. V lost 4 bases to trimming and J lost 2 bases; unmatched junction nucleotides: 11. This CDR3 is CSVVTSQLLTYEQYF. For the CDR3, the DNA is TGCAGCGTTGTGACTAGCCAGCTCCTCACCTACGAGCAGTACTTC.

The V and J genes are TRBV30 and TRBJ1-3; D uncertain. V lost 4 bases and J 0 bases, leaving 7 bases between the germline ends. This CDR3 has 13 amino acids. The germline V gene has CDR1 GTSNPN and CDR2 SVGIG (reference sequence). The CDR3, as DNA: TGTGCCTGGACGCGGGACTCTGGAAACACCATATATTTT. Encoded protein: CAWTRDSGNTIYF.

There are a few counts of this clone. The CDR3 here is CSVVRGRKETQYF. In DNA, the CDR3 is TGCAGCGTTGTTAGGGGCAGGAAAGAGACCCAGTACTTC. The chain couples TRBV29-1 to TRBJ2-5, with D possibly being TRBD1 (5 bases). Per the germline V gene, CDR1 is SQVTM and CDR2 is ANQGSEA. CDR3 length: 13 residues. The V end was cut by 4 bases, the J end by 3 bases, with 12 bases between.

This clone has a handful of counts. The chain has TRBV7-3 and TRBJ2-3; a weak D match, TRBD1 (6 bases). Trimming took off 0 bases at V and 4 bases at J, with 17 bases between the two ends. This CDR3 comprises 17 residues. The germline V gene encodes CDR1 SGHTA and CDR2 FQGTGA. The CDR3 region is CASSLTSLGAGSDTQYF. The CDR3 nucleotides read TGTGCCAGCAGCTTAACCTCCCTGGGGGCGGGTTCAGATACGCAGTATTTT.

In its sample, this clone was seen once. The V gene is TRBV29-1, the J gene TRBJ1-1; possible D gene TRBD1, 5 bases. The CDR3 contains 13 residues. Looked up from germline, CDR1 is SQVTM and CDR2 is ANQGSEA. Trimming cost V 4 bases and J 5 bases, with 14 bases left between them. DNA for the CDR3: TGCAGCGTTGCTCCCACCGGGGGGACTGAAGCTTTCTTT. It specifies CSVAPTGGTEAFF.

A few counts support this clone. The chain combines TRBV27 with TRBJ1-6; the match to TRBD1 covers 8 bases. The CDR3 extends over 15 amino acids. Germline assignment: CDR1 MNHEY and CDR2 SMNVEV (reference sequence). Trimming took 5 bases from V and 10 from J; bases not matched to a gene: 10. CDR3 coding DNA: TGTGCCAGCAGTCCCCGGACAGGGTCTAGGTCACCCCTCCACTTT. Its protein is CASSPRTGSRSPLHF.

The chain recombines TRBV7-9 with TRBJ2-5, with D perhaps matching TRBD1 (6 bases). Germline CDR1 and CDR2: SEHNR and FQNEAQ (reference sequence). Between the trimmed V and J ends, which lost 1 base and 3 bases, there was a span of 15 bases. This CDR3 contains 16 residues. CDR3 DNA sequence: TGTGCCAGCAGCTTAGGGACAGTGGATTTCAAAGAGACCCAGTACTTC. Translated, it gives CASSLGTVDFKETQYF.

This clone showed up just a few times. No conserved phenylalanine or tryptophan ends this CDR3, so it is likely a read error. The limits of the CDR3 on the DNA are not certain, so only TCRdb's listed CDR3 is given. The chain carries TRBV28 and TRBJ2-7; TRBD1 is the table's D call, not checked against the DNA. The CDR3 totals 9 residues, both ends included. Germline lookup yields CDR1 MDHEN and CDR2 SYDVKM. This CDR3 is CASSLDRGH.

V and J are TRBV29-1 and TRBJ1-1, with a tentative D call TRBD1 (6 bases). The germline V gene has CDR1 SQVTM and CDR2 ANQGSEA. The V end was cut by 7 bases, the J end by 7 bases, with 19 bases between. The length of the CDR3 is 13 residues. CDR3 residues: CSAEPDRRNEAFF. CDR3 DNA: TGCAGCGCCGAACCCGACAGGAGAAATGAAGCTTTCTTT.

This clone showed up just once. The CDR3 protein is CASSLVGDSYNEQFF. The DNA for the CDR3 is TGCGCCAGCAGCTTGGTCGGGGACTCCTACAATGAGCAGTTCTTC. The V call is TRBV5-1, the J call TRBJ2-1; maybe TRBD2 (5 bases). There are 15 residues in the CDR3. Germline CDR1 is SGHRS and CDR2 is YFSETQ. V was shortened by 0 bases and J by 0 bases, with 7 bases between the two germline ends.

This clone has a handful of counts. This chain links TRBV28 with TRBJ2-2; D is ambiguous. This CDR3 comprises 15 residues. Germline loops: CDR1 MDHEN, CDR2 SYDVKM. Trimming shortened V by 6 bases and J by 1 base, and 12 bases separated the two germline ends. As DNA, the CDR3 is TGTGCCAGCAGACCAAGCTTGGGGAACACCGGGGAGCTGTTTTTT. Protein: CASRPSLGNTGELFF.

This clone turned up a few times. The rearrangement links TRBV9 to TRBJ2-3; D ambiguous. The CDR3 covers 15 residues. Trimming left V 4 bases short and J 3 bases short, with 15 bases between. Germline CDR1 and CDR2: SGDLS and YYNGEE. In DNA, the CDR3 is TGTGCCAGCAGCTCCGGACCGGTTTGGACAGATACGCAGTATTTT. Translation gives CASSSGPVWTDTQYF. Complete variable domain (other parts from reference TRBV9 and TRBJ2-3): DSGVTQTPKHLITATGQRVTLRCSPRSGDLSVYWYQQSLDQGLQFLIQYYNGEERAKGNILERFSAQQFPDLHSELNLSSLELGDSALYFCASSSGPVWTDTQYFGPGTRLTVL.

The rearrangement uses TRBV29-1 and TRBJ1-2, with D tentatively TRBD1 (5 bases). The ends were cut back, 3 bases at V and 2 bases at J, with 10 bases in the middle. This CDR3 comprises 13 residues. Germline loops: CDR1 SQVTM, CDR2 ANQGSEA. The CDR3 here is CSVEQGPNYGYTF. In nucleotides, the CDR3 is TGCAGCGTTGAGCAGGGACCAAACTATGGCTACACCTTC.

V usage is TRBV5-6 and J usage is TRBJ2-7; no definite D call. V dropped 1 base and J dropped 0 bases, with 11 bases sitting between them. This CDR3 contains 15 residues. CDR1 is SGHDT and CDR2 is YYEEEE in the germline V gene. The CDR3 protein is CASSLRQASSYEQYF. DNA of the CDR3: TGTGCCAGCAGCTTGAGGCAGGCTTCCTCCTACGAGCAGTACTTC.

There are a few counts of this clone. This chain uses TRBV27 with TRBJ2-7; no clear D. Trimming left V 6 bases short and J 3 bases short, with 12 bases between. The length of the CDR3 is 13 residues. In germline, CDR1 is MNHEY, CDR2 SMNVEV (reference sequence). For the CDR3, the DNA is TGTGCCAGCAGCCACCGGCCCCACTACGAGCAGTACTTC. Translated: CASSHRPHYEQYF.

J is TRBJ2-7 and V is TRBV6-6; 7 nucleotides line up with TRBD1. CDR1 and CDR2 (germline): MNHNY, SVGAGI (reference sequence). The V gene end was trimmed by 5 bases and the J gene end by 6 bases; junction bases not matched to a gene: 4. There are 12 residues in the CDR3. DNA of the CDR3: TGTGCCAGCAGTCCCGCAGGGGGCGAGCAGTACTTC. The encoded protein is CASSPAGGEQYF.

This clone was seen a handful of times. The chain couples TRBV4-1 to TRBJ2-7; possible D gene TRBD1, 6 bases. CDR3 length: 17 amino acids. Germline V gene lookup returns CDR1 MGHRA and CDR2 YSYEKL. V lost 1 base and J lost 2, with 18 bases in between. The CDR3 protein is CASSQGVGQSPPYEQYF. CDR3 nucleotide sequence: TGCGCCAGCAGCCAAGGGGTCGGACAGTCCCCCCCCTACGAGCAGTACTTC.

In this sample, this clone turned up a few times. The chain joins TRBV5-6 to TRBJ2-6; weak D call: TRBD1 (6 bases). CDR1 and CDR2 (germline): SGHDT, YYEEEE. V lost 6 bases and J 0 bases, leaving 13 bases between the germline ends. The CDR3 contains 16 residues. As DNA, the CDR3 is TGTGCCAGCAACACTATACAGGGCTCTGGGGCCAACGTCCTGACTTTC. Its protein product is CASNTIQGSGANVLTF.

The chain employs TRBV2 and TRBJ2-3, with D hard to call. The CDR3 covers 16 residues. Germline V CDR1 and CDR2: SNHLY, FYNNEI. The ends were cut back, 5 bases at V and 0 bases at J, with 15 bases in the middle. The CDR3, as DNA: TGTGCCAGCAGTCAGAGGACGACGCCGAGCACAGATACGCAGTATTTT. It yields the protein CASSQRTTPSTDTQYF. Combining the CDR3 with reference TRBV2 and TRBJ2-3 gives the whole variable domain EPEVTQTPSHQVTQMGQEVILRCVPISNHLYFYWYRQILGQKVEFLVSFYNNEISEKSEIFDDQFSVERPDGSNFTLKIRSTKLEDSAMYFCASSQRTTPSTDTQYFGPGTRLTVL.

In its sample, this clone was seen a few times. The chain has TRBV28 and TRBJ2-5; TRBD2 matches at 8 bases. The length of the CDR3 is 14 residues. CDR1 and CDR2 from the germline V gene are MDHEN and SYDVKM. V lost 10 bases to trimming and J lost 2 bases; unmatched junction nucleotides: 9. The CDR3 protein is CATSGAGGQETQYF. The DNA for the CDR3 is TGTGCCACTTCGGGGGCGGGGGGTCAAGAGACCCAGTACTTC.

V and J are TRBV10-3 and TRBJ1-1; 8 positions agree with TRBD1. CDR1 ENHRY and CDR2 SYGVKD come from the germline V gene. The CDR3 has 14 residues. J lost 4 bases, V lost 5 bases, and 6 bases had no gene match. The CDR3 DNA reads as TGTGCCATCAGTAGGACAGGGCGAGGCACTGAAGCTTTCTTT. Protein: CAISRTGRGTEAFF.

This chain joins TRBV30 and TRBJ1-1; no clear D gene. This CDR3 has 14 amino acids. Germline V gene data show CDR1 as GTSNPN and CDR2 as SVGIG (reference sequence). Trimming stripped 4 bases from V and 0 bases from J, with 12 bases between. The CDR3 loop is CAWNPSLVNTEAFF. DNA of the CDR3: TGTGCCTGGAACCCCTCGCTGGTGAACACTGAAGCTTTCTTT.

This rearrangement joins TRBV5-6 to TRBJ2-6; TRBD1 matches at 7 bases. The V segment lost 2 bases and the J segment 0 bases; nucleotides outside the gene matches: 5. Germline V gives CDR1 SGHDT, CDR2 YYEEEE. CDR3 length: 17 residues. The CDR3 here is CASSFRQGPSGANVLTF. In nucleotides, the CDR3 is TGTGCCAGCAGCTTTCGACAGGGACCCTCTGGGGCCAACGTCCTGACTTTC.

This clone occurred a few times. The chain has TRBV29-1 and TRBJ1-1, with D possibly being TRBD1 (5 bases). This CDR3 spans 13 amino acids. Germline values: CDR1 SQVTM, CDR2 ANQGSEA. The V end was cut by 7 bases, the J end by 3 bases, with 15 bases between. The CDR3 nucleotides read TGCAGCGACAAGGGGAGGATCGACACTGAAGCTTTCTTT. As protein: CSDKGRIDTEAFF.

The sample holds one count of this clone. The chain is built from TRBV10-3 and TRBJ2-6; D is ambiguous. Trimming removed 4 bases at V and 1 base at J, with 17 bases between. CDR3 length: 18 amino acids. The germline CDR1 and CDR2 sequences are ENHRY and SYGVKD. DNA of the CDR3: TGTGCCATCAGTGGTCGCCAAAGGTCCCCATCTGGGGCCAACGTCCTGACTTTC. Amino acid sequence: CAISGRQRSPSGANVLTF.

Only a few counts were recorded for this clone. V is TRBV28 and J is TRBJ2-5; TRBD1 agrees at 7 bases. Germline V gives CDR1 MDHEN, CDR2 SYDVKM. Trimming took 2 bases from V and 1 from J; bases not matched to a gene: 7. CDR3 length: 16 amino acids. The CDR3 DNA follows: TGTGCCAGCAGTTTAGGCTACAGGGGTATCCAAGAGACCCAGTACTTC. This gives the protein CASSLGYRGIQETQYF.

The chain's CDR3 is CASRRAGGQETQYF. Here the CDR3 DNA reads TGTGCCAGCAGACGAGCGGGGGGGCAAGAGACCCAGTACTTC. The chain has TRBV27 and TRBJ2-5; 10 bases map to TRBD2. Looked up from germline, CDR1 is MNHEY and CDR2 is SMNVEV (reference sequence). The CDR3 is made up of 14 amino acids. V dropped 6 bases and J dropped 2; count of bases not matched to a gene: 3.

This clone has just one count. CDR3 in DNA: TGTGCCTGGTTCCCAGCGTTGGCCAGGGGGTCTGGCTACACCTTC. Translated: CAWFPALARGSGYTF. The rearrangement joins TRBV30 to TRBJ1-2, with 7 bases fitting TRBD1. The CDR3 totals 15 residues. V lost 5 bases and J lost 7; bases outside the gene matches: 16. CDR1 and CDR2 (germline): GTSNPN, SVGIG (reference sequence).